The clone carrying this TCR beta chain was recorded many times. The time point here: newly diagnosed GD, antithyroid drugs for less than 3 months. PBMCs were the source of the RNA used for TCR sequencing. Investigators prepared the TCR beta libraries by applying iRepertoire HTBI primers and Arm-PCR of CDR3 regions. TCRdb processed the multiplex PCR reads anew with MiXCR; each CDR3 protein has one entry. The data contain around 500,000 distinct CDR3 sequences, approximately 12% of them singletons. This record belongs to a study of regulatory T cells in long-lasting Graves disease. The CDR3 runs 13 residues. V shed 8 bases, J shed 1 base, and the junction held 4 bases outside the gene matches. CDR1 is MDHEN and CDR2 is SYDVKM in the germline V gene. These data also formed part of another study, on T cells in Graves' hyperthyroidism and ophthalmopathy.

The specimen comprised peripheral blood mononuclear cells (PBMCs), sampled at new diagnosis, from a patient treated with antithyroid drugs. This sequence joins TRBV28 and TRBJ1-1, with 7 bases fitting TRBD1. This TCR was recovered from a woman aged 30 to 39 with Graves disease. Here the CDR3 reads CASSGGTNTEAFF. The CDR3, as DNA: TGTGCCAGCTCAGGGGGGACGAACACTGAAGCTTTCTTT. The complete variable domain, with remaining parts taken from reference TRBV28 and TRBJ1-1, reads DVKVTQSSRYLVKRTGEKVFLECVQDMDHENMFWYRQDPGLGLRLIYFSYDVKMKEKGDIPEGYSVSREKKERFSLILESASTNQTSMYLCASSGGTNTEAFFGQGTRLTVV.